The 32 T cell receptor beta chains below all came from one sample that was sequenced in a study of T cells in Graves' hyperthyroidism and ophthalmopathy. TCR beta CDR3 sequences were amplified from RNA transcripts. Carried out on the TCR CDR3, a first-round RT-PCR used the HTBI primer set. Via MiXCR, TCRdb re-called the multiplex PCR reads, giving one row per CDR3 protein. The sample holds about 260,000 distinct CDR3 sequences; about a sixth are singletons and the top ten take around 30%. The specimen sequenced was blood. The receptors shown here come from a woman aged 18 to 35 with Graves' ophthalmopathy.

This clonotype was seen at least ten times. The chain is built from TRBV18 and TRBJ1-1; D ambiguous. Germline V gene sequence: CDR1 KGHSH, CDR2 LQKENI. Trimming shortened V by 2 bases and J by 0 bases, and 10 bases separated the two germline ends. The CDR3 is 15 residues long. CDR3 sequence (DNA): TGTGCCAGCTCACCAAGCCCCTTTATGAACACTGAAGCTTTCTTT. This encodes CASSPSPFMNTEAFF.

This clonotype came up many times. The chain has TRBV28 and TRBJ1-1; D may be TRBD1 (6 bases). V lost 2 bases, J lost 5 bases, and 15 bases lay in between. Germline CDR1 reads MDHEN; CDR2 reads SYDVKM. The CDR3 covers 15 residues. CDR3 sequence reads: CASSLTGGGGTEAFF. CDR3 sequence (DNA): TGTGCCAGCAGTTTAACAGGCGGAGGGGGTACTGAAGCTTTCTTT.

This clonotype was recorded at least ten times. The rearrangement joins TRBV29-1 to TRBJ2-5, with TRBD2 matching 8 bases. From germline, CDR1 is SQVTM and CDR2 ANQGSEA. Trimming cost V 7 bases and J 5 bases; bases outside gene matches: 12. This CDR3 is 14 amino acids long. CDR3 DNA sequence: TGCAGCGCCGGAGGGACTAGTCGCCTGGAGACCCAGTACTTC. As protein: CSAGGTSRLETQYF. Full variable domain (rest looked up from reference TRBV29-1 and TRBJ2-5): SAVISQKPSRDICQRGTSLTIQCQVDSQVTMMFWYRQQPGQSLTLIATANQGSEATYESGFVIDKFPISRPNLTFSTLTVSNMSPEDSSIYLCSAGGTSRLETQYFGPGTRLLVL.

This clonotype has at least ten counts. The rearrangement joins TRBV19 to TRBJ2-7; D ambiguous. The CDR3 has 15 amino acids. V was cut by 5 bases and J by 0 bases, with 14 bases left in between. The germline V gene has CDR1 LNHDA and CDR2 SQIVND (reference sequence). CDR3 in amino acids: CASSPRLESSYEQYF. The CDR3 DNA reads as TGTGCCAGTAGTCCGCGACTGGAAAGCTCCTACGAGCAGTACTTC.

This clonotype has more than one count but fewer than ten. The chain carries TRBV19 and TRBJ1-5, with a weak D call TRBD1 (5 bases). There are 15 residues in the CDR3. Germline V gives CDR1 LNHDA, CDR2 SQIVND (reference sequence). Trimming stripped 2 bases from V and 6 bases from J, with 14 bases between. The CDR3 sequence: CASSIMEGRSQPQHF. The CDR3 nucleotides are TGTGCCAGTAGTATAATGGAGGGACGGAGTCAGCCCCAGCATTTT. Filled out from reference TRBV19 and TRBJ1-5, the complete variable domain reads DGGITQSPKYLFRKEGQNVTLSCEQNLNHDAMYWYRQDPGQGLRLIYYSQIVNDFQKGDIAEGYSVSREKKESFPLTVTSAQKNPTAFYLCASSIMEGRSQPQHFGDGTRLSIL.

This clonotype was seen repeatedly, ten times or more. CDR3 nucleotides: TGCAGTGCTAGAGGACTCGACTTTTACAATGAGCAGTTCTTC. It translates to CSARGLDFYNEQFF. The V call is TRBV20-1, the J call TRBJ2-1; D unclear. CDR1 and CDR2 from the germline V gene are DFQATT and SNEGSKA (reference sequence). This CDR3 region has 14 residues. V dropped 1 base and J dropped 4 bases, with 11 bases sitting between them.

This clonotype was seen ten or more times. The chain couples TRBV10-3 to TRBJ1-2; 7 nucleotides match TRBD1. The CDR3 totals 15 residues. V lost 5 bases to trimming and J lost 0 bases; unmatched junction nucleotides: 6. Germline V gene lookup returns CDR1 ENHRY and CDR2 SYGVKD. The DNA for the CDR3 is TGTGCCATCAGTCACGGGACAGTTCCTAACTATGGCTACACCTTC. Protein: CAISHGTVPNYGYTF.

This clonotype showed up many times. The chain joins TRBV6-5 to TRBJ2-7, with D tentatively TRBD1 or TRBD2 (5 bases each). The CDR3 has 12 residues. Deletions cut 2 bases from V and 5 bases from J, with 7 bases between. Germline V lookup: CDR1 MNHEY, CDR2 SVGAGI. Written as DNA, the CDR3 is TGTGCCAGCAGTTACGGGGGACACGAGCAGTACTTC. The encoded protein is CASSYGGHEQYF.

This clonotype was picked up a small number of times. The chain employs TRBV4-2 and TRBJ1-5; the D is unclear. From germline, CDR1 is LGHNA and CDR2 YNFKEQ. Trimming shortened V by 0 bases and J by 7 bases, and 7 bases separated the two germline ends. The CDR3 is 13 amino acids. Written as DNA, the CDR3 is TGTGCCAGCAGCCAAGAGGGAGGCCAGCCCCAGCATTTT. Its protein product is CASSQEGGQPQHF.

A few counts support this clonotype. The chain recombines TRBV5-4 with TRBJ2-1; weak D call: TRBD2 (7 bases). This CDR3 has 16 residues. The germline V gene has CDR1 SGHNT and CDR2 YYREEE (reference sequence). Trimming stripped 4 bases from V and 2 bases from J, with 16 bases between. Written as DNA, the CDR3 is TGTGCCAGCAGCGGGGGGGGGGGGACAACCTACAATGAGCAGTTCTTC. Amino acid sequence: CASSGGGGTTYNEQFF. Drawing the rest from reference TRBV5-4 and TRBJ2-1, the complete variable domain is ETGVTQSPTHLIKTRGQQVTLRCSSQSGHNTVSWYQQALGQGPQFIFQYYREEENGRGNFPPRFSGLQFPNYSSELNVNALELDDSALYLCASSGGGGTTYNEQFFGPGTRLTVL.

This chain joins TRBV28 and TRBJ2-5, with TRBD1 identical over 9 bases. V was clipped by 3 bases and J by 0 bases; unmatched bases: 5. The CDR3 length is 16 residues. From germline, CDR1 is MDHEN and CDR2 SYDVKM. CDR3 sequence (DNA): TGTGCCAGCAGTTTGGGACAGGGAACGTACCAAGAGACCCAGTACTTC. It is translated as CASSLGQGTYQETQYF. The full variable domain, with the rest looked up from reference TRBV28 and TRBJ2-5, is DVKVTQSSRYLVKRTGEKVFLECVQDMDHENMFWYRQDPGLGLRLIYFSYDVKMKEKGDIPEGYSVSREKKERFSLILESASTNQTSMYLCASSLGQGTYQETQYFGPGTRLLVL.

This clonotype was recorded many times. The V and J genes are TRBV7-9 and TRBJ1-6; D uncertain. Deletions cut 4 bases from V and 14 bases from J, with 12 bases between. Germline loops: CDR1 SEHNR, CDR2 FQNEAQ (reference sequence). The CDR3 runs 12 residues. The CDR3 bases are TGTGCCAGCAGCTCCCCCATCGTATCCCTCCACTTT. Protein product: CASSSPIVSLHF.

This clonotype appeared many times. The CDR3 coding sequence is TGTGCTAGTGGTTCGTTACGGTCCCCCGGGACAGGTCACACCGGGGAGCTGTTTTTT. It encodes CASGSLRSPGTGHTGELFF. The genes are TRBV12-5 and TRBJ2-2; TRBD1 matches at 8 bases. Per the germline V gene, CDR1 is LGHNT and CDR2 is FRNRAP. The CDR3 extends over 19 amino acids. With V trimmed by 4 bases and J by 3 bases, 16 bases remained unmatched.

In its sample, this clonotype was seen many times. The chain couples TRBV15 to TRBJ2-1, with D possibly being TRBD1 or TRBD2 (5 bases each). Germline assignment: CDR1 LNHNV and CDR2 YYDKDF (reference sequence). V was pared by 1 base and J by 7 bases, with 8 bases between. This CDR3 has 13 amino acids. CDR3 sequence reads: CATSRAEGNEQFF. The DNA of the CDR3 is TGTGCCACCAGCAGAGCAGAGGGGAATGAGCAGTTCTTC.

This clonotype was observed at least ten times. The V and J genes are TRBV7-9 and TRBJ2-7; D remains ambiguous. The V and J ends lost 5 bases and 2 bases respectively, with 22 bases between them. The CDR3 runs to 17 residues. Germline loops: CDR1 SEHNR, CDR2 FQNEAQ (reference sequence). The CDR3 protein is CASSHLRYSTLPYEQYF. The DNA of the CDR3 is TGTGCCAGCAGCCATCTTCGTTATTCCACTTTACCCTACGAGCAGTACTTC.

The sample holds many counts of this clonotype. This chain uses TRBV7-2 with TRBJ2-7; D not certain. CDR1 is SGHTA and CDR2 is FQGNSA in the germline V gene. Trimming cost V 5 bases and J 0 bases, with 11 bases left between them. The CDR3 totals 14 residues. The CDR3 region is CASSAGGNSYEQYF. The DNA of the CDR3 is TGTGCCAGCAGCGCCGGTGGTAACTCCTACGAGCAGTACTTC.

This clonotype was observed many times. This chain joins TRBV29-1 and TRBJ2-5; TRBD1 is a possible D gene (5 bases). V lost 7 bases to trimming and J lost 4 bases, with 16 bases between them. The CDR3 is made up of 13 amino acids. Germline lookup yields CDR1 SQVTM and CDR2 ANQGSEA. The CDR3 DNA sequence: TGCAGCGCTAAGGACACGCCGTTAGAGACCCAGTACTTC. It specifies CSAKDTPLETQYF.

This clonotype was observed many times. The genes are TRBV6-2 or TRBV6-3 and TRBJ2-1; TRBD1 is a possible D gene (10 bases). Germline assignment: CDR1 MNHEY and CDR2 SVGEGT. The CDR3 extends over 19 amino acids. V was shortened by 4 bases and J by 4 bases, with 26 bases between the two germline ends. In nucleotides, the CDR3 is TGTGCCAGCAGTTCCCCGGGACAGGGGTCAGCGGGAGGATACAATGAGCAGTTCTTC. It translates to CASSSPGQGSAGGYNEQFF.

This clonotype was detected ten times or more. J is TRBJ2-7 and V is TRBV7-6, with 11 bases lining up with TRBD1. V trimming: 4 bases; J trimming: 4 bases; junction bases outside the gene matches: 3. Germline V gene sequence: CDR1 SGHVS, CDR2 FNYEAQ. The CDR3 is 14 amino acids. The DNA of the CDR3 is TGTGCCAGCAGCTCGGACAGGGGGCATTACGAGCAGTACTTC. Translation: CASSSDRGHYEQYF.

This clonotype was observed at least ten times. The rearrangement uses TRBV9 and TRBJ2-5; 14 bases align to TRBD2. Trimming removed 3 bases from V and 1 base from J; junction bases left unmatched: 5. CDR1 SGDLS and CDR2 YYNGEE come from the germline V gene. The CDR3 extends over 17 amino acids. The DNA for the CDR3 is TGTGCCAGCAGCGGCGGGACTAGCGGGGGAACCCAAGAGACCCAGTACTTC. Protein sequence: CASSGGTSGGTQETQYF.

The chain links TRBV20-1 to TRBJ2-3; 16 bases fit TRBD2. Trimming took 4 bases from V and 2 from J; bases not matched to a gene: 6. CDR1 is DFQATT and CDR2 is SNEGSKA in the germline V gene (reference sequence). The CDR3 is 17 residues long. The CDR3 DNA reads as TGCAGTGCTACGGGACTAGCGGGAGGGCGTGACACAGATACGCAGTATTTT. It is translated as CSATGLAGGRDTDTQYF.

This clonotype appeared many times. This chain connects TRBV24-1 to TRBJ2-6, with 9 bases fitting TRBD1. There are 16 residues in the CDR3. The germline gives CDR1 KGHDR, CDR2 SFDVKD. The V segment lost 5 bases and the J segment 2 bases; nucleotides outside the gene matches: 3. The CDR3 loop is CATSGRTGAGANVLTF. CDR3 DNA: TGTGCCACCAGTGGACGGACAGGGGCTGGGGCCAACGTCCTGACTTTC.

This clonotype was seen repeatedly, ten times or more. The chain couples TRBV4-1 to TRBJ2-6; no clear D. V lost 0 bases and J 0 bases, leaving 15 bases between the germline ends. The germline CDR1 and CDR2 sequences are MGHRA and YSYEKL. The CDR3 totals 19 residues. CDR3 coding DNA: TGCGCCAGCAGCCAAGATCTATTGACCGCAGCCTCTGGGGCCAACGTCCTGACTTTC. Its protein product is CASSQDLLTAASGANVLTF.

The chain has TRBV4-2 and TRBJ1-4; D gene unclear. CDR3 length: 16 amino acids. V lost 0 bases and J lost 5, with 13 bases in between. Germline assignment: CDR1 LGHNA and CDR2 YNFKEQ. CDR3 nucleotide sequence: TGTGCCAGCAGCCAAGAGGGTCGGGCCCGAAATGAAAAACTGTTTTTT. Amino acid sequence: CASSQEGRARNEKLFF.

Ten or more counts support this clonotype. The V call is TRBV15, the J call TRBJ2-5, with D hard to call. The CDR3 sequence is 11 residues long. The V end was cut by 4 bases, the J end by 7 bases, with 7 bases between. CDR1 is LNHNV, CDR2 YYDKDF, per germline (reference sequence). The CDR3 DNA follows: TGTGCCACCAGCACCTTGGGGACCCAGTACTTC. Translating it yields CATSTLGTQYF.

In this sample, this clonotype turned up many times. The germline gene is not matched at one end of the junction; a read error may be the cause. The V and J genes are TRBV7-7 and TRBJ2-3, with 14 bases that match TRBD2. CDR3 size: 17 residues. Germline assignment: CDR1 SSHAT and CDR2 FNYEAQ (reference sequence). The CDR3 sequence is CASSLAGLAGVSDTQYF. The CDR3 DNA sequence: TGTGCTAGCAGCTTAGCGGGACTAGCGGGAGTATCAGATACGCAGTATTTT.

This clonotype appeared many times. This sequence joins TRBV2 and TRBJ2-5; no clear D gene. The CDR3 extends over 13 amino acids. V dropped 9 bases and J dropped 4 bases, with 15 bases sitting between them. Germline V gene data show CDR1 as SNHLY and CDR2 as FYNNEI. Here the CDR3 DNA reads TGTGCCAGATCAGACGGGTACCGAGAGACCCAGTACTTC. Its translation: CARSDGYRETQYF.

This clonotype has only a few counts. A much bigger clone sits one base away, suggesting this may be a read error. The chain couples TRBV6-1 to TRBJ2-1, with no clear D. The CDR3 is 13 residues long. The germline V gene has CDR1 MNHNS and CDR2 SASEGT. The CDR3 loop is CASRGQRFNERFF. DNA of the CDR3: TGTGCCAGCAGGGGCCAGCGTTTCAATGAGCGGTTCTTC.

This clonotype has a count of ten or more. The chain couples TRBV7-2 to TRBJ2-7, with D uncertain. V lost 1 base, J lost 5 bases, and 9 bases lay in between. The CDR3 consists of 13 residues. CDR1 SGHTA and CDR2 FQGNSA come from the germline V gene. CDR3 DNA sequence: TGTGCCAGCAGCTTAGTCGCGGCCCACGAGCAGTACTTC. It is translated as CASSLVAAHEQYF.

This clonotype was recorded at least ten times. This CDR3 reads CASRSYQGAGTGELFF. CDR3 nucleotides: TGTGCCAGCAGGTCTTATCAGGGGGCAGGTACCGGGGAGCTGTTTTTT. This chain links TRBV28 with TRBJ2-2, with 8 bases that match TRBD1. V lost 6 bases to trimming and J lost 5 bases; unmatched junction nucleotides: 11. The CDR3 is 16 amino acids. Germline V lookup: CDR1 MDHEN, CDR2 SYDVKM.

This clonotype was counted ten times or more. V is TRBV7-8 and J is TRBJ1-5; perhaps TRBD1 as D (5 bases). This CDR3 has 15 residues. V gave up 2 bases and J gave up 4 bases, with 12 bases separating them. Germline V gene sequence: CDR1 SGHVS, CDR2 FQNEAQ. This chain's CDR3 is CASSLNIWTNQPQHF. CDR3 bases: TGTGCCAGCAGCTTAAACATCTGGACAAATCAGCCCCAGCATTTT.

This clonotype was counted at least ten times. V usage is TRBV18 and J usage is TRBJ1-1; maybe TRBD1 (5 bases). Germline values: CDR1 KGHSH, CDR2 LQKENI. Trimming pared 6 bases from V and 4 bases from J, leaving 15 bases between. CDR3 size: 14 residues. CDR3 sequence reads: CASSDSNSVTEAFF. The DNA of the CDR3 is TGTGCCAGCTCCGACAGCAATTCTGTCACTGAAGCTTTCTTT.